The 3 T cell receptor beta chains given below trace back to one sample, sequenced in a study of metastatic and nonmetastatic thyroid tumors. None of the patients had undergone any treatment ahead of thyroid surgery. TCRdb reprocessed the PCR reads via MiXCR. The table shows roughly 48,000 clones, with more than 15% occurring only once. Sequencing was done on a sample of blood. The receptors were gathered from a female donor with papillary thyroid cancer or a benign thyroid nodule (not recorded which). Some clones in this sample may be carry-over from other donors' samples.

This clone was counted at least ten times. The chain links TRBV20-1 to TRBJ2-4; no firm D call. The V gene's germline CDR1 is DFQATT and CDR2 SNEGSKA (reference sequence). Trimming shortened V by 2 bases and J by 0 bases, and 5 bases separated the two germline ends. CDR3 length equals 13 residues. CDR3 sequence (DNA): TGCAGTGCTAGAAACATAGCCAAAAACATTCAGTACTTC. It specifies CSARNIAKNIQYF.

The rearrangement joins TRBV30 to TRBJ1-2; D is perhaps TRBD1 (6 bases). Trimming shortened V by 6 bases and J by 0 bases, and 11 bases separated the two germline ends. The CDR3 contains 13 residues. CDR1 is GTSNPN, CDR2 SVGIG, per germline (reference sequence). CDR3 region: CACGGTSNYGYTF. The DNA for the CDR3 is TGTGCCTGCGGAGGGACATCTAACTATGGCTACACCTTC.

This clone showed up just a few times. The chain couples TRBV12-3 or TRBV12-4 to TRBJ1-6; the D is unclear. V lost 4 bases and J lost 10, with 17 bases in between. The CDR3 spans 15 residues. The CDR3 bases are TGTGCCAGCAGTTCGTCAAGGTCGGGAAGGTCACCCCTCCACTTT. Residues: CASSSSRSGRSPLHF.